This T cell receptor beta chain came from a study of control samples from healthy donors and cancer patients. Losses at the gene ends were 5 bases for V and 7 bases for J; bases not matched to a gene: 7. Germline CDR1 SNHLY, CDR2 FYNNEI. The CDR3 has 15 amino acids. The data were produced by immunoSEQ multiplex PCR, yet TCRdb's version contains in-frame clones alone and is incomplete. The top ten hold approximately 3.6% of the sample, which has 65,000 to 75,000 clones, about 90% seen once. The rearrangement links TRBV2 to TRBJ2-7, with 14 bases matching TRBD2. The origin of this receptor is a woman aged 50 to 65 in good health. The sequenced sample consisted of blood. The CDR3 nucleotides are TGTGCCAGCAGTCAAAGGGGACTAGCGGGAGAGGAGCAGTACTTC. This sequence encodes CASSQRGLAGEEQYF.